Each of the 27 T cell receptor beta chains below was sequenced from the same sample in a study of cytomegalovirus exposure and HLA in healthy donors. The PCR was carried out with 60 Vbeta primers and 13 Jbeta primers. Profiling relied on immunoSEQ multiplex PCR, and the TCRdb table lists in-frame clones only, not all of them. This table holds 29,000 or so clones. The sample consisted of PBMCs. These receptors all come from a man aged 30 to 39 in good health and CMV-seronegative.

The V gene is TRBV18, the J gene TRBJ1-2; 8 nucleotides match TRBD1. This CDR3 is 14 amino acids long. The germline V gene encodes CDR1 KGHSH and CDR2 LQKENI. V trimming: 3 bases; J trimming: 2 bases; junction bases outside the gene matches: 2. CDR3 coding DNA: TGTGCCAGCTCACCCGGACAGGGAAACTATGGCTACACCTTC. It yields the protein CASSPGQGNYGYTF.

The gene calls are TRBV18 and TRBJ1-1; maybe TRBD1 (5 bases). This CDR3 comprises 17 residues. The V end was cut by 2 bases, the J end by 1 base, with 17 bases between. Germline V gene sequence: CDR1 KGHSH, CDR2 LQKENI. CDR3 residues: CASSPNVGNRPNTEAFF. The CDR3 DNA is TGTGCCAGCTCACCAAATGTAGGGAACAGGCCGAACACTGAAGCTTTCTTT.

V usage is TRBV11-2 and J usage is TRBJ1-5; unclear D gene. CDR3 size: 13 residues. Germline V gene lookup returns CDR1 SGHAT and CDR2 FQNNGV. V lost 3 bases, J lost 3 bases, and 6 bases lay in between. CDR3 sequence reads: CASSFQYNQPQHF. The DNA of the CDR3 is TGTGCCAGCAGCTTTCAGTACAATCAGCCCCAGCATTTT.

In nucleotides, the CDR3 is TGTGCCAGCTCACCTCCGGGACAGAATGAAAAACTGTTTTTT. It specifies CASSPPGQNEKLFF. The chain recombines TRBV18 with TRBJ1-4; the match to TRBD1 covers 7 bases. In germline, CDR1 is KGHSH, CDR2 LQKENI. The length of the CDR3 is 14 residues. V shed 3 bases, J shed 5 bases, and the junction held 3 bases outside the gene matches. The complete variable domain, with remaining parts taken from reference TRBV18 and TRBJ1-4, reads NAGVMQNPRHLVRRRGQEARLRCSPMKGHSHVYWYRQLPEEGLKFMVYLQKENIIDESGMPKERFSAEFPKEGPSILRIQQVVRGDSAAYFCASSPPGQNEKLFFGSGTQLSVL.

The chain links TRBV6-6 to TRBJ1-1; TRBD1 agrees at 7 bases. CDR1 is MNHNY, CDR2 SVGAGI, per germline (reference sequence). V lost 5 bases to trimming and J lost 0 bases; unmatched junction nucleotides: 6. The CDR3 is 15 residues long. This CDR3 reads CASSLRGDMNTEAFF. Written as DNA, the CDR3 is TGTGCCAGCAGTCTCAGGGGGGACATGAACACTGAAGCTTTCTTT.

The chain couples TRBV6-5 to TRBJ2-2, with 11 bases that match TRBD1. The germline V gene encodes CDR1 MNHEY and CDR2 SVGAGI. Losses at the gene ends were 10 bases for V and 5 bases for J; bases not matched to a gene: 9. The CDR3 is 15 amino acids. The CDR3 is CATRDRGARTGELFF. CDR3 nucleotides: TGTGCCACCCGGGACAGGGGGGCGCGGACCGGGGAGCTGTTTTTT.

The chain is built from TRBV7-8 and TRBJ1-1; no clear D. V lost 5 bases and J 5 bases, leaving 15 bases between the germline ends. CDR1 and CDR2 from the germline V gene are SGHVS and FQNEAQ. CDR3 length: 14 amino acids. The CDR3 DNA is TGTGCCAGCAGCCCAGGACTGAGAAATACTGAAGCTTTCTTT. Translation: CASSPGLRNTEAFF.

This rearrangement joins TRBV12-2 to TRBJ2-7; TRBD1, the D gene given by the table, was not confirmed from the DNA. TRBV12-2 is assigned pseudogene status. The CDR3 is made up of 17 amino acids. The DNA for the CDR3 is TGTGCAAGTCGCTCGACCGGTAAAAGGGACAGGGGTGGCGAGCAGTACTTC. This gives the protein CASRSTGKRDRGGEQYF.

The chain is built from TRBV19 and TRBJ2-7; 7 bases map to TRBD2. CDR1 and CDR2 from the germline V gene are LNHDA and SQIVND (reference sequence). The length of the CDR3 is 16 residues. V dropped 9 bases and J dropped 3; count of bases not matched to a gene: 17. The DNA for the CDR3 is TGTGCCAGAAGCCTGGGGGGGACTAAGAACTGCTACGAGCAGTACTTC. It specifies CARSLGGTKNCYEQYF.

The chain recombines TRBV2 with TRBJ2-5, with D hard to call. The germline CDR1 and CDR2 sequences are SNHLY and FYNNEI. Trimming took 1 base from V and 3 from J, leaving 6 bases between them. The CDR3 is 13 amino acids. CDR3 sequence reads: CASSEGRKETQYF. The DNA for the CDR3 is TGTGCCAGCAGTGAAGGCAGAAAAGAGACCCAGTACTTC. Filled out from reference TRBV2 and TRBJ2-5, the complete variable domain reads EPEVTQTPSHQVTQMGQEVILRCVPISNHLYFYWYRQILGQKVEFLVSFYNNEISEKSEIFDDQFSVERPDGSNFTLKIRSTKLEDSAMYFCASSEGRKETQYFGPGTRLLVL.

The genes are TRBV28 and TRBJ1-1, with 7 bases identical to TRBD1. Germline V lookup: CDR1 MDHEN, CDR2 SYDVKM. J lost 0 bases, V lost 4 bases, and 2 bases had no gene match. The CDR3 has 14 amino acids. The CDR3 region is CASSWGTVNTEAFF. CDR3 sequence (DNA): TGTGCCAGCAGTTGGGGGACAGTGAACACTGAAGCTTTCTTT.

The chain recombines TRBV6-1 with TRBJ2-5; TRBD2 might be the D (6 bases). The CDR3 has 13 amino acids. Between the trimmed V and J ends, which lost 7 bases and 5 bases, there was a span of 14 bases. Germline lookup yields CDR1 MNHNS and CDR2 SASEGT. In DNA, the CDR3 is TGTGCCAGCACGGGGAGGTACTGGGAGACCCAGTACTTC. This translates into CASTGRYWETQYF.

This rearrangement joins TRBV27 to TRBJ2-7; 7 bases match TRBD1. Unmatched junction bases numbered 5, after V lost 6 bases and J lost 9 bases. Germline V gene sequence: CDR1 MNHEY, CDR2 SMNVEV (reference sequence). The CDR3 covers 11 residues. The CDR3 is CASRSQGVQYF. As DNA, the CDR3 is TGTGCCAGCAGATCTCAGGGGGTGCAGTACTTC.

The rearrangement uses TRBV18 and TRBJ1-2; TRBD1 aligns across 8 bases. J gave up 6 bases and V 3 bases, and 6 bases lay outside the gene matches. CDR3 length: 14 residues. Germline V gives CDR1 KGHSH, CDR2 LQKENI. In DNA form, the CDR3 reads TGTGCCAGCTCACCGTGGACAGGGAAGGATGGCTACACCTTC. Its protein product is CASSPWTGKDGYTF.

The chain carries TRBV30 and TRBJ1-4; D is possibly TRBD1 (5 bases). The V gene's germline CDR1 is GTSNPN and CDR2 SVGIG (reference sequence). With 0 bases removed from V and 3 bases from J, the gap between germline ends came to 11 bases. The CDR3 runs 15 residues. CDR3 DNA sequence: TGTGCCTGGAGTGTACTTCCGGGGGCTAATGAAAAACTGTTTTTT. It specifies CAWSVLPGANEKLFF.

This sequence joins TRBV9 and TRBJ1-1, with D maybe TRBD1 (5 bases). This CDR3 spans 15 amino acids. CDR1 SGDLS and CDR2 YYNGEE come from the germline V gene. V lost 0 bases and J lost 1, with 10 bases in between. Here the CDR3 DNA reads TGTGCCAGCAGCGTAGATGGGGGGACGAACACTGAAGCTTTCTTT. Translating gives CASSVDGGTNTEAFF.

This chain links TRBV7-8 with TRBJ1-4, with 10 bases that match TRBD1. This CDR3 is built from 16 residues. Germline CDR1 reads SGHVS; CDR2 reads FQNEAQ. V gave up 4 bases and J gave up 8 bases; unmatched junction bases: 10. The CDR3 nucleotides read TGTGCCAGCAGCTCAGCGGAACCGGGACAGGGGGAAAAACTGTTTTTT. Protein product: CASSSAEPGQGEKLFF. The complete variable domain, with remaining parts taken from reference TRBV7-8 and TRBJ1-4, reads GAGVSQSPRYKVAKRGQDVALRCDPISGHVSLFWYQQALGQGPEFLTYFQNEAQLDKSGLPSDRFFAERPEGSVSTLKIQRTQQEDSAVYLCASSSAEPGQGEKLFFGSGTQLSVL.

This sequence joins TRBV7-2 and TRBJ1-1; 8 bases are shared with TRBD1. There are 14 residues in the CDR3. V dropped 2 bases and J dropped 3; count of bases not matched to a gene: 2. Germline lookup yields CDR1 SGHTA and CDR2 FQGNSA. CDR3 DNA sequence: TGTGCCAGCAGCTTACTGGACAGGGACACTGAAGCTTTCTTT. Its protein is CASSLLDRDTEAFF.

The V and J genes are TRBV11-3 and TRBJ2-2; a possible D gene is TRBD1 (6 bases). This CDR3 spans 16 amino acids. In germline, CDR1 is SGHNT, CDR2 YENEEA. V lost 1 base and J lost 4, with 13 bases in between. The CDR3: CASSLVRQVRTGELFF. In DNA, the CDR3 is TGTGCCAGCAGCTTAGTTAGACAGGTTCGCACCGGGGAGCTGTTTTTT.

This chain's CDR3 is CAISEVGDSYNGYTF. The CDR3, as DNA: TGTGCCATCAGTGAGGTAGGGGACAGTTACAATGGCTACACCTTC. The J gene is TRBJ1-2, the V gene TRBV10-3, with TRBD1 matching over 7 bases. The CDR3 contains 15 residues. Looked up from germline, CDR1 is ENHRY and CDR2 is SYGVKD. J was trimmed by 6 bases and V by 2 bases; bases with no gene match: 9.

The V call is TRBV6-1, the J call TRBJ2-7, with TRBD2 as a possible D gene (5 bases). The V end was cut by 3 bases, the J end by 2 bases, with 17 bases between. The CDR3 consists of 16 residues. Germline loops: CDR1 MNHNS, CDR2 SASEGT. The CDR3 is CASSDTPPGITYEQYF. CDR3 DNA: TGTGCCAGCAGTGACACCCCCCCGGGAATCACCTACGAGCAGTACTTC.

The CDR3 here is CASSSPGGGGYTF. For the CDR3, the DNA is TGTGCCAGCAGTTCCCCAGGTGGGGGGGGCTACACCTTC. This rearrangement joins TRBV28 to TRBJ1-2; tentatively, D is TRBD1 (5 bases). This CDR3 is 13 amino acids long. The V gene lost 4 bases and the J gene lost 8 bases, with 14 bases spanning the gap. CDR1 is MDHEN, CDR2 SYDVKM, per germline.

The J gene is TRBJ2-6, the V gene TRBV30, with 7 nucleotides matching TRBD2. The CDR3 has 13 amino acids. Unmatched junction bases numbered 1, after V lost 4 bases and J lost 4 bases. CDR1 and CDR2 (germline): GTSNPN, SVGIG (reference sequence). The CDR3, as DNA: TGTGCCTGGACGGGAGGCGGGGCCAACGTCCTGACTTTC. Residues: CAWTGGGANVLTF.

The chain joins TRBV6-4 to TRBJ2-5; the D gene is possibly TRBD2 (6 bases). CDR1 MRHNA and CDR2 SNTAGT come from the germline V gene. Trimming took 2 bases from V and 4 from J, leaving 14 bases between them. The CDR3 sequence is 15 residues long. The CDR3 reads CASSDLLGRGETQYF. DNA for the CDR3: TGTGCCAGCAGTGACCTTTTGGGGCGGGGAGAGACCCAGTACTTC.

This chain connects TRBV4-2 to TRBJ1-1, with D maybe TRBD1 (5 bases). Germline V lookup: CDR1 LGHNA, CDR2 YNFKEQ. The CDR3 extends over 15 amino acids. V was clipped by 3 bases and J by 3 bases, with 14 bases between them. CDR3 in amino acids: CASSQSLGQYTEAFF. The DNA of the CDR3 is TGTGCCAGCAGCCAGAGCCTGGGGCAGTACACTGAAGCTTTCTTT.

The V and J genes are TRBV7-9 and TRBJ1-1; a possible D gene is TRBD1 (6 bases). CDR1 is SEHNR and CDR2 is FQNEAQ in the germline V gene (reference sequence). The length of the CDR3 is 14 residues. The ends were cut back, 3 bases at V and 4 bases at J, with 12 bases in the middle. As DNA, the CDR3 is TGTGCCAGCAGCTTGATGGGGGCGGCCACTGAAGCTTTCTTT. This sequence encodes CASSLMGAATEAFF.

The chain uses TRBV7-9 and TRBJ2-7; perhaps TRBD1 as D (5 bases). The CDR3 covers 13 residues. The germline V and J ends were trimmed by 2 bases and 3 bases, with 8 bases remaining between them. Germline loops: CDR1 SEHNR, CDR2 FQNEAQ (reference sequence). This CDR3 is CASSLRTGYEQYF. Written as DNA, the CDR3 is TGTGCCAGCAGCTTAAGAACAGGCTACGAGCAGTACTTC.